This TCR beta chain was profiled in a study of control samples from healthy donors and cancer patients. The germline CDR1 and CDR2 sequences are SNHLY and FYNNEI. The CDR3 contains 13 residues. Trimming took off 5 bases at V and 0 bases at J, with 5 bases between the two ends. Produced via immunoSEQ multiplex PCR; TCRdb's table is partial and in-frame only. The data contain about 120,000 clones, more than 80% of them singletons. This chain joins TRBV2 and TRBJ1-3; D unresolved. The specimen sequenced was blood. This sequence originates from a man aged 45-60 years in good health. CDR3 sequence: CASSPNSGNTIYF. The CDR3 DNA reads TGTGCCAGCAGTCCCAACTCTGGAAACACCATATATTTT.